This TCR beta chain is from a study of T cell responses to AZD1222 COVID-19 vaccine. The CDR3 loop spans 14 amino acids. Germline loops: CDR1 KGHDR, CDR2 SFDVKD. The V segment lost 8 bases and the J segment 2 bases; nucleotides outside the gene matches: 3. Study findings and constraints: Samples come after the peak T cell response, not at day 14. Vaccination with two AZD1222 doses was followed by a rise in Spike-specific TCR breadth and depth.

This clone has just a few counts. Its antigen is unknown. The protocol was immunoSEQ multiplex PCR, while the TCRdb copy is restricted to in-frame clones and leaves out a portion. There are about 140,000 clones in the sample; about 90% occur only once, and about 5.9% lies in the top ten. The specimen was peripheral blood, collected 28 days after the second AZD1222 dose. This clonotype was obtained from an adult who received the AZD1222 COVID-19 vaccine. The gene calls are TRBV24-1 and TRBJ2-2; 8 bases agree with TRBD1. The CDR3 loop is CATNGQGNTGELFF. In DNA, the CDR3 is TGTGCCACCAACGGACAGGGAAACACCGGGGAGCTGTTTTTT.